This T cell receptor (beta chain) came from a study of T cell changes during pregnancy in multiple sclerosis. This CDR3 is 12 amino acids long. V was pared by 6 bases and J by 7 bases, with 4 bases of the junction left unmatched. The V gene's germline CDR1 is LNHDA and CDR2 SQIVND (reference sequence). Clones were sequenced by immunoSEQ multiplex PCR, and TCRdb holds only the in-frame ones, with some missing. The sample lists around 88,000 clones, about 90% occurring once. The clonotype comes from a female donor in good health, enrolled as a control in a pregnancy study. The chain links TRBV19 to TRBJ1-2; 8 positions agree with TRBD1. This sample comprised peripheral blood, obtained after pregnancy. The CDR3 region is CASSPGGFGYTF. In DNA, the CDR3 is TGTGCCAGTAGCCCAGGGGGCTTTGGCTACACCTTC.